Each of the 10 T cell receptor beta chains below was sequenced from the same sample in a study of breast tumors, draining lymph nodes, adjacent tissues. TCRdb independently ran MiXCR on the multiplex PCR reads; one entry per CDR3 protein. Of around 50,000 distinct CDR3 sequences listed, roughly 24% are singletons. Sequencing was carried out using breast tumor tissue. The receptor source for this set is a female donor with breast cancer. Some clones in this sample may be carry-over from other donors' samples.

This clonotype was seen repeatedly, ten times or more. This rearrangement joins TRBV6-5 to TRBJ1-3; no reliable D call. The CDR3 runs to 15 residues. The V gene lost 0 bases and the J gene lost 2 bases, with 8 bases spanning the gap. Per the germline V gene, CDR1 is MNHEY and CDR2 is SVGAGI. The CDR3: CASSYSRRAGNTIYF. As DNA, the CDR3 is TGTGCCAGCAGTTACTCGAGAAGGGCTGGAAACACCATATATTTT.

In this sample, this clonotype turned up many times. The V call is TRBV5-1, the J call TRBJ2-1; TRBD1 matches 7 bases. Germline CDR1 and CDR2: SGHRS and YFSETQ. CDR3 length equals 15 residues. Trimming took 0 bases from V and 4 from J; bases not matched to a gene: 4. Here the CDR3 reads CASSLGQGVYNEQFF. For the CDR3, the DNA is TGCGCCAGCAGCTTGGGACAGGGAGTATACAATGAGCAGTTCTTC.

There are many counts of this clonotype. V and J are TRBV5-1 and TRBJ1-2, with TRBD1 matching 9 bases. This CDR3 region has 15 residues. J was trimmed by 3 bases and V by 6 bases; bases with no gene match: 9. Germline V gene lookup returns CDR1 SGHRS and CDR2 YFSETQ. The CDR3 bases are TGCGCCAGCACGGACGGGACAGGGAGCGACTATGGCTACACCTTC. Its translation is CASTDGTGSDYGYTF.

This clonotype was counted ten times or more. The chain carries TRBV4-2 and TRBJ1-6, with D perhaps matching TRBD1 (5 bases). V was cut by 0 bases and J by 9 bases, with 21 bases left in between. The CDR3 is 18 amino acids. The germline V gene encodes CDR1 LGHNA and CDR2 YNFKEQ. DNA for the CDR3: TGTGCCAGCAGCCAAGAAACCCGAAGGGGCTTCTACGGTTCACCCCTCCACTTT. It encodes CASSQETRRGFYGSPLHF.

This CDR3 is CSVVRNTEAFF. CDR3 in DNA: TGCAGTGTCGTTCGGAACACTGAAGCTTTCTTT. This sequence joins TRBV20-1 and TRBJ1-1, with D hard to call. Trimming took off 7 bases at V and 1 base at J, with 7 bases between the two ends. This CDR3 comprises 11 residues. CDR1 and CDR2 from the germline V gene are DFQATT and SNEGSKA (reference sequence).

The rearrangement joins TRBV20-1 to TRBJ2-7; a possible D gene is TRBD1 (6 bases). Trimming pared 1 base from V and 2 bases from J, leaving 12 bases between. Germline V lookup: CDR1 DFQATT, CDR2 SNEGSKA (reference sequence). The CDR3 is made up of 14 amino acids. The CDR3 region has the DNA TGCAGTGCTAGAGTTAGGGACAAGCCCTACGAGCAGTACTTC. Translation gives CSARVRDKPYEQYF.

The table lists this clonotype with many counts. The rearrangement links TRBV29-1 to TRBJ1-3, with a weak D call TRBD1 (5 bases). Per germline, CDR1 SQVTM and CDR2 ANQGSEA. Trimming took off 3 bases at V and 0 bases at J, with 6 bases between the two ends. The CDR3 covers 13 residues. CDR3 loop: CSVDQGSGNTIYF. The CDR3 DNA reads TGCAGCGTTGACCAGGGCTCTGGAAACACCATATATTTT.

Many counts were recorded for this clonotype. The chain couples TRBV15 to TRBJ1-5, with 7 bases matching TRBD1. The germline CDR1 and CDR2 sequences are LNHNV and YYDKDF (reference sequence). The CDR3 runs 18 residues. The J segment lost 0 bases and the V segment lost 4 bases, leaving 12 bases of the junction unmatched. This CDR3 is CATSTPAGTEYSNQPQHF. The CDR3 coding sequence is TGTGCCACCAGCACCCCGGCGGGGACAGAATATAGCAATCAGCCCCAGCATTTT.

The chain links TRBV2 to TRBJ1-1, with D hard to call. Per germline, CDR1 SNHLY and CDR2 FYNNEI. This CDR3 has 12 amino acids. Trimming shortened V by 4 bases and J by 4 bases, and 7 bases separated the two germline ends. This CDR3 reads CASSVFGTEAFF. CDR3 nucleotide sequence: TGTGCCAGCAGTGTCTTCGGCACTGAAGCTTTCTTT.

In regard to this clonotype: A read error is likely, as this CDR3 ends without the conserved phenylalanine or tryptophan. The limits of the CDR3 on the DNA are not certain, so only TCRdb's listed CDR3 is given. This rearrangement joins TRBV5-1 to TRBJ2-7; TRBD2 reflects the table's D call only, with no check against the DNA. The germline V gene has CDR1 SGHRS and CDR2 YFSETQ. Termini included, the CDR3 measures 13 amino acids. This CDR3 reads CASSFEGEYEQCL.